This T cell receptor beta chain is from a study of technical replicates of blood from several donors. The method was immunoSEQ multiplex PCR; TCRdb's version includes in-frame clones alone and lacks a portion of them. The data show 55,000 to 65,000 clones, about 94% seen once. The CDR3 runs 16 residues. V shed 0 bases and J 6 bases; nucleotides not matched to a gene: 11. The V gene's germline CDR1 is LGHNA and CDR2 YSLEER. Sequencing input: PBMCs. This clonotype was sampled from a human donor in good health. Some clones in this sample may be carry-over from other donors' samples. The rearrangement joins TRBV4-3 to TRBJ2-7, with 7 bases aligning to TRBD2. This chain's CDR3 is CASSQDYRGSPLEQYF. In DNA form, the CDR3 reads TGCGCCAGCAGCCAAGATTATCGCGGGAGCCCTCTCGAGCAGTACTTC.